The 23 T cell receptor beta chains below come from one sample, sequenced in a study of T cell changes during pregnancy in multiple sclerosis. Assay used: immunoSEQ multiplex PCR; TCRdb lists only in-frame clones, some missing. The profile shows fewer than 90,000 clones, approximately 92% of them singletons. The sequencing used peripheral blood, collected in the third trimester of pregnancy. The receptors derive from a female donor in good health, enrolled as a control in a pregnancy study.

V and J are TRBV6-5 and TRBJ2-7; the match to TRBD2 covers 10 bases. Germline-derived CDR1 and CDR2 are MNHEY and SVGAGI. The CDR3 sequence is 15 residues long. V lost 6 bases to trimming and J lost 5 bases; unmatched junction nucleotides: 10. In DNA, the CDR3 is TGTGCCAGCAGCCGAGCGGGGGGGCCGGTGGACGAGCAGTACTTC. It is translated as CASSRAGGPVDEQYF.

The genes are TRBV19 and TRBJ2-1, with 11 bases lining up with TRBD1. Germline CDR1 reads LNHDA; CDR2 reads SQIVND (reference sequence). The CDR3 extends over 14 amino acids. The trim removed 6 bases at V and 4 bases at J, leaving 2 bases unmatched. CDR3 bases: TGTGCCAGTAGGGGACAGGGGGTTTACAATGAGCAGTTCTTC. It yields the protein CASRGQGVYNEQFF.

This chain links TRBV5-6 with TRBJ2-7; D perhaps matches TRBD2 (5 bases). The CDR3 covers 14 residues. Looked up from germline, CDR1 is SGHDT and CDR2 is YYEEEE. V lost 4 bases and J 0 bases, leaving 11 bases between the germline ends. CDR3 sequence reads: CASSPAANSYEQYF. CDR3 nucleotide sequence: TGTGCCAGCAGCCCAGCGGCTAACTCCTACGAGCAGTACTTC.

The chain recombines TRBV30 with TRBJ2-1; 7 bases align to TRBD1. The CDR3 covers 15 residues. CDR1 is GTSNPN and CDR2 is SVGIG in the germline V gene (reference sequence). V shed 2 bases and J 7 bases; nucleotides not matched to a gene: 11. In DNA, the CDR3 is TGTGCCTGGAGTCCAGACAGGGTACTTCGAAATGAGCAGTTCTTC. Its translation: CAWSPDRVLRNEQFF. Together with reference TRBV30 and TRBJ2-1, the CDR3 gives the full variable domain: SQTIHQWPATLVQPVGSPLSLECTVEGTSNPNLYWYRQAAGRGLQLLFYSVGIGQISSEVPQNLSASRPQDRQFILSSKKLLLSDSGFYLCAWSPDRVLRNEQFFGPGTRLTVL.

This chain links TRBV5-4 with TRBJ2-3; TRBD2 matches at 9 bases. Germline trimming cut 0 bases from V and 3 bases from J; bases unmatched to any gene: 2. The CDR3 totals 15 residues. Germline CDR1 and CDR2: SGHNT and YYREEE (reference sequence). This CDR3 is CASSLVSGSTDTQYF. Here the CDR3 DNA reads TGTGCCAGCAGCTTGGTTAGCGGGAGTACAGATACGCAGTATTTT.

V and J are TRBV10-3 and TRBJ2-3; D is unclear. V shed 2 bases and J shed 3 bases, with 12 bases lying between them. Germline V gene sequence: CDR1 ENHRY, CDR2 SYGVKD. The CDR3 has 15 residues. In nucleotides, the CDR3 is TGTGCCATCAGTGAGAGAGGCACTCGGACAGATACGCAGTATTTT. Amino acids: CAISERGTRTDTQYF.

The V gene is TRBV5-6, the J gene TRBJ2-3, with 8 bases lining up with TRBD1. CDR1 and CDR2 from the germline V gene are SGHDT and YYEEEE. The CDR3 length is 14 residues. The trim removed 4 bases at V and 0 bases at J, leaving 1 base unmatched. This CDR3 reads CASSRTGSTDTQYF. For the CDR3, the DNA is TGTGCCAGCAGCAGGACAGGGAGCACAGATACGCAGTATTTT.

This rearrangement joins TRBV28 to TRBJ2-2; possible D gene TRBD2, 7 bases. Germline V lookup: CDR1 MDHEN, CDR2 SYDVKM. The V and J ends lost 4 bases and 2 bases respectively, with 23 bases between them. The CDR3 length is 19 residues. The CDR3 reads CASSSVRGGAGDNTGELFF. The CDR3 DNA is TGTGCCAGCAGTTCGGTTAGGGGGGGCGCGGGGGACAACACCGGGGAGCTGTTTTTT.

The chain uses TRBV5-1 and TRBJ2-2, with D uncertain. Trimming stripped 0 bases from V and 0 bases from J, with 9 bases between. Germline V lookup: CDR1 SGHRS, CDR2 YFSETQ. The CDR3 length is 16 residues. This CDR3 is CASSLALSTNTGELFF. The CDR3 region has the DNA TGCGCCAGCAGCTTGGCTCTCAGTACGAACACCGGGGAGCTGTTTTTT.

The chain carries TRBV5-5 and TRBJ1-5; 7 bases align to TRBD1. Germline CDR1 reads SGHKS; CDR2 reads YYEKEE (reference sequence). Trimming took 3 bases from V and 4 from J; bases not matched to a gene: 10. This CDR3 region has 16 residues. CDR3 nucleotides: TGTGCCAGCAGCTCGCTCCCCGGACAGGAGAATCAGCCCCAGCATTTT. Translation: CASSSLPGQENQPQHF.

The chain links TRBV29-1 to TRBJ2-3, with 7 bases lining up with TRBD2. Losses at the gene ends were 4 bases for V and 1 base for J; bases not matched to a gene: 5. Germline values: CDR1 SQVTM, CDR2 ANQGSEA. The CDR3 sequence is 14 residues long. In DNA form, the CDR3 reads TGCAGCGTTGGATGGGCGGGAGGCACAGATACGCAGTATTTT. Translating gives CSVGWAGGTDTQYF.

The V gene is TRBV4-1, the J gene TRBJ1-1; TRBD1 is a possible D gene (5 bases). Germline V gene lookup returns CDR1 MGHRA and CDR2 YSYEKL. The CDR3 consists of 15 residues. The V end was cut by 4 bases, the J end by 3 bases, with 15 bases between. The CDR3 DNA reads TGCGCCAGCAGCCTTCACCGCAGGGAGGACACTGAAGCTTTCTTT. Residues: CASSLHRREDTEAFF.

V is TRBV5-4 and J is TRBJ2-7, with TRBD2 matching 8 bases. CDR3 size: 13 residues. Germline V gives CDR1 SGHNT, CDR2 YYREEE (reference sequence). For the CDR3, the DNA is TGTGCTTCGGGGGGGGAGGGTAGCCACGAGCAGTACTTC. Translated, it gives CASGGEGSHEQYF.

This chain uses TRBV7-9 with TRBJ2-7, with D unclear. This CDR3 spans 12 amino acids. With 0 bases removed from V and 3 bases from J, the gap between germline ends came to 3 bases. Per germline, CDR1 SEHNR and CDR2 FQNEAQ (reference sequence). The CDR3 DNA sequence: TGTGCCAGCAGCTTAGCCGTCTACGAGCAGTACTTC. It encodes CASSLAVYEQYF.

The chain carries TRBV2 and TRBJ1-4; D ambiguous. The CDR3 length is 13 residues. CDR1 and CDR2 from the germline V gene are SNHLY and FYNNEI. V lost 3 bases, J lost 6 bases, and 8 bases lay in between. DNA for the CDR3: TGTGCCAGCAGTGACAGGTTCTATGAAAAACTGTTTTTT. Amino acids: CASSDRFYEKLFF.

This chain joins TRBV29-1 and TRBJ2-1, with a tentative D call TRBD2 (6 bases). V was pared by 4 bases and J by 8 bases, with 9 bases between. The CDR3 extends over 11 amino acids. CDR1 SQVTM and CDR2 ANQGSEA come from the germline V gene. The CDR3 sequence is CSVAWGDEQFF. The CDR3 DNA sequence: TGCAGCGTTGCATGGGGGGATGAGCAGTTCTTC.

The chain recombines TRBV6-6 with TRBJ2-3, with 9 bases fitting TRBD1. The V segment lost 4 bases and the J segment 1 base; nucleotides outside the gene matches: 6. This CDR3 is 16 amino acids long. Germline CDR1 MNHNY, CDR2 SVGAGI (reference sequence). Here the CDR3 reads CASSSPTGGGTDTQYF. CDR3 nucleotide sequence: TGTGCCAGCAGTTCGCCCACAGGGGGCGGCACAGATACGCAGTATTTT.

The chain uses TRBV9 and TRBJ2-3; 11 bases fit TRBD2. V was pared by 0 bases and J by 12 bases, with 18 bases of the junction left unmatched. CDR3 length: 18 residues. Germline CDR1 is SGDLS and CDR2 is YYNGEE. CDR3 coding DNA: TGTGCCAGCAGCGTAGAGACTACTACTAGCGGGAGACCAGAGGCCCAGTATTTT. It encodes CASSVETTTSGRPEAQYF.

This clone is a singleton in its sample. J is TRBJ2-2 and V is TRBV19; 9 bases fit TRBD1. This CDR3 is built from 18 residues. J was trimmed by 5 bases and V by 6 bases; bases with no gene match: 16. The germline gives CDR1 LNHDA, CDR2 SQIVND (reference sequence). For the CDR3, the DNA is TGTGCCAGTAGGCTTTATTATGGGACAGGGTATCCAACCGGGGAGCTGTTTTTT. As protein: CASRLYYGTGYPTGELFF.

The chain recombines TRBV6-4 with TRBJ2-2; 8 bases align to TRBD1. J lost 1 base, V lost 4 bases, and 2 bases had no gene match. The CDR3 is 15 residues long. Germline lookup yields CDR1 MRHNA and CDR2 SNTAGT. The CDR3 region has the DNA TGTGCCAGCAGTGGAGGGACAGGGAACACCGGGGAGCTGTTTTTT. Its protein product is CASSGGTGNTGELFF.

CDR3 bases: TGCGCCAGCAGCTTGGGGTCAGGAGGGGAGACCCAGTACTTC. Amino acids: CASSLGSGGETQYF. The V call is TRBV5-1, the J call TRBJ2-5, with a possible D match to TRBD2 (6 bases). This CDR3 comprises 14 residues. Germline CDR1 and CDR2: SGHRS and YFSETQ. The ends were cut back, 0 bases at V and 5 bases at J, with 11 bases in the middle. The entire variable domain, with the rest obtained from reference TRBV5-1 and TRBJ2-5, is as follows: KAGVTQTPRYLIKTRGQQVTLSCSPISGHRSVSWYQQTPGQGLQFLFEYFSETQRNKGNFPGRFSGRQFSNSRSEMNVSTLELGDSALYLCASSLGSGGETQYFGPGTRLLVL.

V gene TRBV27 combines with J gene TRBJ1-4, with D hard to call. Germline V gene sequence: CDR1 MNHEY, CDR2 SMNVEV (reference sequence). The CDR3 spans 12 residues. The V end lost 2 bases, the J end lost 8 bases, and 6 bases lay between the germline ends. CDR3 loop: CASSLAGEKLFF. The CDR3 DNA reads as TGTGCCAGCAGTTTAGCGGGAGAAAAACTGTTTTTT.

The gene calls are TRBV6-1 and TRBJ1-1; D not resolved. This CDR3 region has 11 residues. Germline assignment: CDR1 MNHNS and CDR2 SASEGT. V gave up 7 bases and J gave up 1 base, with 4 bases separating them. CDR3: CASIWNTEAFF. For the CDR3, the DNA is TGTGCCAGCATCTGGAACACTGAAGCTTTCTTT.